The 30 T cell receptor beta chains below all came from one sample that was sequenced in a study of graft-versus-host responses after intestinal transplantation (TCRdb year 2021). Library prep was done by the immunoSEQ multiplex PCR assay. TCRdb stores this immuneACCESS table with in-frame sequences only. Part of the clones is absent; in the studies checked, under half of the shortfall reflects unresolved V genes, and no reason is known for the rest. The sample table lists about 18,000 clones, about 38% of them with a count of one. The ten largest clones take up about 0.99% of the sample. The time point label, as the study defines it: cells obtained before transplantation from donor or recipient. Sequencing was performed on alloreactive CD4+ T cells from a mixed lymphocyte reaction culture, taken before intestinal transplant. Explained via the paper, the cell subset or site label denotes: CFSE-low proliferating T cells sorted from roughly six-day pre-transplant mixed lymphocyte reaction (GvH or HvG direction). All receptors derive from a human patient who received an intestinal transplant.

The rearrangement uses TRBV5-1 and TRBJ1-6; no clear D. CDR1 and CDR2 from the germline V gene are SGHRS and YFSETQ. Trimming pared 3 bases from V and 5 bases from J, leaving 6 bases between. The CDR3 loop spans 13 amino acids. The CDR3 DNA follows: TGCGCCAGCAGCTCAAACCATAATTCACCCCTCCACTTT. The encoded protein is CASSSNHNSPLHF.

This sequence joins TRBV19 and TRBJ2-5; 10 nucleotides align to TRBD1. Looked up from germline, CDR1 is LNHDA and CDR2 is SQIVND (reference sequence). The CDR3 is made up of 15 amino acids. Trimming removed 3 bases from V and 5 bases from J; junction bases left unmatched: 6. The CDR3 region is CASSISWTGGETQYF. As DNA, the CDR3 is TGTGCCAGTAGTATTAGCTGGACAGGGGGGGAGACCCAGTACTTC.

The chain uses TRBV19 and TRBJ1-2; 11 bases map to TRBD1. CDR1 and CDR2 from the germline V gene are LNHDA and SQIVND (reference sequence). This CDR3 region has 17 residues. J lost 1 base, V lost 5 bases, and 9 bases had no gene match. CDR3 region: CASSARDRGYLNYGYTF. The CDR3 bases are TGTGCCAGTAGTGCACGGGACAGGGGGTATCTTAACTATGGCTACACCTTC.

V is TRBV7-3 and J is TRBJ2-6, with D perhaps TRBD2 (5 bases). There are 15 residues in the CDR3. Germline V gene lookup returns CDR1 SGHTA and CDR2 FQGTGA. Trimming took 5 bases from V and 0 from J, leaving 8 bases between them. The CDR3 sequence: CASSPGLSGANVLTF. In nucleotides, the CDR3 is TGTGCCAGCAGCCCTGGACTCTCTGGGGCCAACGTCCTGACTTTC.

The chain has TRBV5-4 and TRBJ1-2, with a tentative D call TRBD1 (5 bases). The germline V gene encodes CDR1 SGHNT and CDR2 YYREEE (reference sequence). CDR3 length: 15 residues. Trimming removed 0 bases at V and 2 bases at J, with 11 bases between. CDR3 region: CASSLAGRGNYGYTF. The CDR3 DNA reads TGTGCCAGCAGCTTGGCGGGACGGGGAAACTATGGCTACACCTTC.

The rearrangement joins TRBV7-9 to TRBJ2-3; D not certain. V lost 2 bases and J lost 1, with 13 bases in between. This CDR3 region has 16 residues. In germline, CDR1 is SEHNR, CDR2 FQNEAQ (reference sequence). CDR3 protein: CASSLWALQRTDTQYF. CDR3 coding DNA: TGTGCCAGCAGCTTATGGGCCCTACAGCGCACAGATACGCAGTATTTT.

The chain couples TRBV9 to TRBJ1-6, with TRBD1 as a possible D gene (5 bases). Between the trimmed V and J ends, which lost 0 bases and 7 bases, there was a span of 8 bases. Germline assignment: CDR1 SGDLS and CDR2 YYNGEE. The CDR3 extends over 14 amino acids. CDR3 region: CASSVAPGNSPLHF. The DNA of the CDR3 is TGTGCCAGCAGCGTAGCTCCAGGGAATTCACCCCTCCACTTT. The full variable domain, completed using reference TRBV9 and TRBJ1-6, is DSGVTQTPKHLITATGQRVTLRCSPRSGDLSVYWYQQSLDQGLQFLIQYYNGEERAKGNILERFSAQQFPDLHSELNLSSLELGDSALYFCASSVAPGNSPLHFGNGTRLTVT.

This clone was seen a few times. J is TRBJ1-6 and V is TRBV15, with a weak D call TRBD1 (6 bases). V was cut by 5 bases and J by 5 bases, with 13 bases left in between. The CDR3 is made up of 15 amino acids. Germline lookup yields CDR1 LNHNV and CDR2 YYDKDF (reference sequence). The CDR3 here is CATSLGASDNSPLHF. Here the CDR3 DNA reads TGTGCCACCAGCCTGGGGGCATCTGATAATTCACCCCTCCACTTT.

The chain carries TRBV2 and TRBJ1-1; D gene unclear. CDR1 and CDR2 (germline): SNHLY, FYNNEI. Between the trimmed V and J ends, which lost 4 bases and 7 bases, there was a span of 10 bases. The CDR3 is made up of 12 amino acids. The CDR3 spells CASSGLVSEAFF. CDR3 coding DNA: TGTGCCAGCAGTGGGTTGGTTAGTGAAGCTTTCTTT.

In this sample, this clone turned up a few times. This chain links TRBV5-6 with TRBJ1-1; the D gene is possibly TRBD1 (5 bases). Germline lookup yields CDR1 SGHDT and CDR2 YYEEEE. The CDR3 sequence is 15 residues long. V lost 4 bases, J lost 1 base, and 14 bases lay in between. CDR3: CASSPPRARNTEAFF. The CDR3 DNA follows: TGTGCCAGCAGCCCTCCCAGGGCGAGGAACACTGAAGCTTTCTTT.

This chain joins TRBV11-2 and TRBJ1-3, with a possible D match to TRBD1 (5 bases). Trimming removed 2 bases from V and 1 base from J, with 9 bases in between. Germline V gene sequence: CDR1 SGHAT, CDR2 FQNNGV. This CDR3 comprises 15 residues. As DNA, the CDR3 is TGTGCCAGCAGCTTACGGGGGGATTCTGGAAACACCATATATTTT. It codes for CASSLRGDSGNTIYF.

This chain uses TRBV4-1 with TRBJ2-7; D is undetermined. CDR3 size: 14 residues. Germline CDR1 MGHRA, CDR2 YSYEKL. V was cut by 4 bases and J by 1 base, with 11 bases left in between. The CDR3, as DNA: TGCGCCAGCAGCCCGGGTTTGATTTCCTACGAGCAGTACTTC. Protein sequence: CASSPGLISYEQYF.

Here the CDR3 reads CSVEEGGILSYGYTF. Here the CDR3 DNA reads TGCAGCGTTGAAGAGGGGGGGATTTTGAGCTATGGCTACACCTTC. The genes are TRBV29-1 and TRBJ1-2, with a possible D match to TRBD1 (5 bases). Trimming took off 0 bases at V and 4 bases at J, with 15 bases between the two ends. CDR1 SQVTM and CDR2 ANQGSEA come from the germline V gene. CDR3 size: 15 residues.

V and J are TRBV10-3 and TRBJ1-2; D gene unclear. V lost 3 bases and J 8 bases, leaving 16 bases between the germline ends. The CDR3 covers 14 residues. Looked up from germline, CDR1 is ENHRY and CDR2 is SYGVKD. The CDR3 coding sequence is TGTGCCATCAGTGATGGATCCCCGGCGGGAGGCTACACCTTC. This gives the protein CAISDGSPAGGYTF.

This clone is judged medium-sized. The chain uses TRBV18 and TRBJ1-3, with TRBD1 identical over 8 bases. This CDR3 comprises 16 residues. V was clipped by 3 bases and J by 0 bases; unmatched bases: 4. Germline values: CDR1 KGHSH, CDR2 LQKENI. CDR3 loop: CASSPRQGSSGNTIYF. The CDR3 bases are TGTGCCAGCTCACCCCGACAGGGGAGCTCTGGAAACACCATATATTTT.

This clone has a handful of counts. The CDR3: CASSEMSGAQPQHF. The CDR3 DNA sequence: TGTGCCAGCAGTGAAATGTCAGGGGCACAGCCCCAGCATTTT. This chain uses TRBV6-1 with TRBJ1-5; a weak D match, TRBD1 (6 bases). The V end was cut by 2 bases, the J end by 7 bases, with 12 bases between. Germline assignment: CDR1 MNHNS and CDR2 SASEGT. The CDR3 runs 14 residues.

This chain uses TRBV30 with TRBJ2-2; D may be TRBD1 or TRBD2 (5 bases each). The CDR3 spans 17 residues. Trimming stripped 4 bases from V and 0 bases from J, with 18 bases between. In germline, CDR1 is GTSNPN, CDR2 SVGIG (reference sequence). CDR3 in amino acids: CAWTPPRGLTNTGELFF. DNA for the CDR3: TGTGCCTGGACCCCTCCACGGGGCCTTACGAACACCGGGGAGCTGTTTTTT.

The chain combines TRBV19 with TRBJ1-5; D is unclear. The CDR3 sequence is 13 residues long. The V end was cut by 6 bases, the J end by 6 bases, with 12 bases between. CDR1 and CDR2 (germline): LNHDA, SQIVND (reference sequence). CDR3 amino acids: CASRITPAQPQHF. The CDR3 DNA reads TGTGCCAGTAGAATAACGCCCGCTCAGCCCCAGCATTTT.

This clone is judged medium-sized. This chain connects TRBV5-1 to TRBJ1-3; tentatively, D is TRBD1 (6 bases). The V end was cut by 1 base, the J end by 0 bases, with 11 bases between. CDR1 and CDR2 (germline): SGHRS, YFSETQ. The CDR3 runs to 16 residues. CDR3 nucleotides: TGCGCCAGCAGCTTGATAGGGGGAGTCTCTGGAAACACCATATATTTT. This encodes CASSLIGGVSGNTIYF.

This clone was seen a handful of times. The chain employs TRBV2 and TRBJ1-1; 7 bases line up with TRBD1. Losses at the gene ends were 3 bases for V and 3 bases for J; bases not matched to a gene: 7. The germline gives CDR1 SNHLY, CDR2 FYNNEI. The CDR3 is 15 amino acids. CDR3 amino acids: CASSDVGRGDTEAFF. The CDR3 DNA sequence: TGTGCCAGCAGTGACGTTGGCAGGGGGGACACTGAAGCTTTCTTT.

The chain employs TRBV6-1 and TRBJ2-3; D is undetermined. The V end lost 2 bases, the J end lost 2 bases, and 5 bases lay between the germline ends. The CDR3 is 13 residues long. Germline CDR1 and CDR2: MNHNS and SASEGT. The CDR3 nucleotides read TGTGCCAGCAGTGAAAGGGTCACAGATACGCAGTATTTT. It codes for CASSERVTDTQYF.

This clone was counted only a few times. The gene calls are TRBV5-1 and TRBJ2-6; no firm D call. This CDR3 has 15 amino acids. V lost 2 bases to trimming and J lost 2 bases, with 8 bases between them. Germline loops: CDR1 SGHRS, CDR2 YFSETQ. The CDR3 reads CASSLLDPGANVLTF. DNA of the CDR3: TGCGCCAGCAGCTTATTAGACCCTGGGGCCAACGTCCTGACTTTC. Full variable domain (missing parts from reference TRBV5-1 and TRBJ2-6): KAGVTQTPRYLIKTRGQQVTLSCSPISGHRSVSWYQQTPGQGLQFLFEYFSETQRNKGNFPGRFSGRQFSNSRSEMNVSTLELGDSALYLCASSLLDPGANVLTFGAGSRLTVL.

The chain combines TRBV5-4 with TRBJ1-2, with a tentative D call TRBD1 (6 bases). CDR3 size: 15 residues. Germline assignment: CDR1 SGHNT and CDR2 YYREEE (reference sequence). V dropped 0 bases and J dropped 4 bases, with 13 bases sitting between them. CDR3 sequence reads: CASSLAGGGGYGYTF. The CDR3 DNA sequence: TGTGCCAGCAGCTTGGCGGGGGGGGGCGGCTATGGCTACACCTTC. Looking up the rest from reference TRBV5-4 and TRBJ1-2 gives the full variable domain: ETGVTQSPTHLIKTRGQQVTLRCSSQSGHNTVSWYQQALGQGPQFIFQYYREEENGRGNFPPRFSGLQFPNYSSELNVNALELDDSALYLCASSLAGGGGYGYTFGSGTRLTVV.

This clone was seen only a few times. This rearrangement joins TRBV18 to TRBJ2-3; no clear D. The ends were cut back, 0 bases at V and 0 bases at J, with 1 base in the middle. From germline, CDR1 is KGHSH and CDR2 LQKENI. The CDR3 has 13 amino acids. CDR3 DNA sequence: TGTGCCAGCTCACCACCTAGCACAGATACGCAGTATTTT. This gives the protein CASSPPSTDTQYF.

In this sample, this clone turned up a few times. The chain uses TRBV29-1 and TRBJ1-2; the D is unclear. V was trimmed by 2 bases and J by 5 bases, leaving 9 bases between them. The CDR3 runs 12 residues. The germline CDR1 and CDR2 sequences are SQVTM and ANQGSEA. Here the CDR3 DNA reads TGCAGCGTTGAACACGGTTTTTATGGCTACACCTTC. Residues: CSVEHGFYGYTF.

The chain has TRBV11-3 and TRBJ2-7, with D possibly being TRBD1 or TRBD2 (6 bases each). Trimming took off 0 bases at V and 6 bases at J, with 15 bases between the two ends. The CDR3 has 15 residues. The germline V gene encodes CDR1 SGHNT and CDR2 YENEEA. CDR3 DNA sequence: TGTGCCAGCAGCTTAGAGAGGGGGGCCTTTTTCGAGCAGTACTTC. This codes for CASSLERGAFFEQYF.

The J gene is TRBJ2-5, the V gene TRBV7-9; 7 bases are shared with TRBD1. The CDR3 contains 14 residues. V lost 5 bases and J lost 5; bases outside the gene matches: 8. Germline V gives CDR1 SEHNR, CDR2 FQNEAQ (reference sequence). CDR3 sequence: CASSLRGLQETQYF. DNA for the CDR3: TGTGCCAGCAGCCTAAGGGGGCTCCAGGAGACCCAGTACTTC.

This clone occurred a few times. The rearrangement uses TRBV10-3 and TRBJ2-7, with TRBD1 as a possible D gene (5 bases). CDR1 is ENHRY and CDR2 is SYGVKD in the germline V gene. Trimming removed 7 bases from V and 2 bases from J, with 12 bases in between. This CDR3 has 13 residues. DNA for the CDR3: TGTGCCATCACCCCAGGGCAGACCTACGAGCAGTACTTC. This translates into CAITPGQTYEQYF.

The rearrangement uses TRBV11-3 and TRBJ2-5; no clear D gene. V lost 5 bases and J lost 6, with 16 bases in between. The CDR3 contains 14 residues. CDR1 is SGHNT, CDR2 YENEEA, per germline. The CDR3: CASSQPKGLKTQYF. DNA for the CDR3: TGTGCCAGCAGCCAGCCCAAGGGCCTGAAGACCCAGTACTTC.

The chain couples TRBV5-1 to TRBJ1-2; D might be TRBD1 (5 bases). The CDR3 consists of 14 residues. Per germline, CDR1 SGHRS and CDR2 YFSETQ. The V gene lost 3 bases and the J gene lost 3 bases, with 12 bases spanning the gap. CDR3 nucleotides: TGCGCCAGCAGCTGGACAAACCGAGACTATGGCTACACCTTC. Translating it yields CASSWTNRDYGYTF.